A single sample is the source of the 21 T cell receptor beta chains below, sequenced in a study of long-term antiretroviral therapy in people with HIV. The libraries were made with immunoSEQ v3.0 at survey level. The table came from immunoSEQ multiplex PCR; TCRdb's copy has only in-frame clones and leaves some out. Seen here are about 21,000 clones, roughly 80% observed once, and the top ten hold nearly 3.5%. This material consisted of unsorted PBMCs, taken 1.9 years after starting antiretroviral therapy. These receptors were taken from a woman aged 50 to 60 with HIV.

The chain is built from TRBV10-1 and TRBJ2-5; 8 bases agree with TRBD2. Germline assignment: CDR1 WNHNN and CDR2 SYGVQD (reference sequence). Losses at the gene ends were 0 bases for V and 3 bases for J; bases not matched to a gene: 9. This CDR3 is 17 amino acids long. CDR3 in amino acids: CASSESPGGREEETQYF. CDR3 DNA: TGCGCCAGCAGTGAGTCGCCGGGGGGGAGAGAGGAAGAGACCCAGTACTTC.

V gene TRBV6-5 combines with J gene TRBJ1-1; possibly TRBD1 for D (5 bases). The length of the CDR3 is 12 residues. Germline CDR1 is MNHEY and CDR2 is SVGAGI. Trimming shortened V by 5 bases and J by 3 bases, and 7 bases separated the two germline ends. CDR3 bases: TGTGCCAGCAGTCGCAGGGACACTGAAGCTTTCTTT. This sequence encodes CASSRRDTEAFF.

This rearrangement joins TRBV4-3 to TRBJ2-5; perhaps TRBD1 as D (6 bases). This CDR3 comprises 16 residues. Trimming took 0 bases from V and 4 from J, leaving 15 bases between them. Germline V gene data show CDR1 as LGHNA and CDR2 as YSLEER. The CDR3 protein is CASSQDGTPRGETQYF. In DNA, the CDR3 is TGCGCCAGCAGCCAAGATGGAACCCCCAGGGGAGAGACCCAGTACTTC.

The chain carries TRBV7-8 and TRBJ1-4; possibly TRBD1 for D (5 bases). The CDR3 consists of 16 residues. Trimming pared 1 base from V and 7 bases from J, leaving 16 bases between. Germline assignment: CDR1 SGHVS and CDR2 FQNEAQ. CDR3 DNA: TGTGCCAGCAGCTTAGGTTATTCGGGGGAGAGTGAAAAACTGTTTTTT. It is translated as CASSLGYSGESEKLFF. Together with reference TRBV7-8 and TRBJ1-4, the CDR3 gives the full variable domain: GAGVSQSPRYKVAKRGQDVALRCDPISGHVSLFWYQQALGQGPEFLTYFQNEAQLDKSGLPSDRFFAERPEGSVSTLKIQRTQQEDSAVYLCASSLGYSGESEKLFFGSGTQLSVL.

V gene TRBV28 combines with J gene TRBJ2-5; D gene uncertain. The germline CDR1 and CDR2 sequences are MDHEN and SYDVKM. The CDR3 sequence is 13 residues long. Trimming pared 3 bases from V and 5 bases from J, leaving 10 bases between. The CDR3 here is CASSFRLLETQYF. The CDR3 nucleotides read TGTGCCAGCAGTTTCAGACTCCTGGAGACCCAGTACTTC.

The rearrangement links TRBV2 to TRBJ1-4, with 9 bases lining up with TRBD1. The CDR3 contains 12 residues. Germline V lookup: CDR1 SNHLY, CDR2 FYNNEI. V shed 6 bases, J shed 10 bases, and the junction held 3 bases outside the gene matches. CDR3 sequence (DNA): TGTGCCAGCAGGGGGACAGGGAGAAAACTGTTTTTT. It specifies CASRGTGRKLFF.

The chain links TRBV7-2 to TRBJ1-5; 7 nucleotides line up with TRBD1. The V gene end was trimmed by 5 bases and the J gene end by 2 bases; junction bases not matched to a gene: 18. The CDR3 spans 19 residues. Germline V CDR1 and CDR2: SGHTA, FQGNSA. The CDR3 spells CASSPESKQGRIGNQPQHF. The CDR3 coding sequence is TGTGCCAGCAGCCCCGAATCAAAACAGGGGAGGATCGGCAATCAGCCCCAGCATTTT.

The chain couples TRBV5-5 to TRBJ1-1, with unresolved D. CDR1 SGHKS and CDR2 YYEKEE come from the germline V gene (reference sequence). The CDR3 is 14 amino acids. Trimming shortened V by 6 bases and J by 5 bases, and 17 bases separated the two germline ends. CDR3 DNA sequence: TGTGCCAGCACGGTAACCGAGAGGGTGACTGAAGCTTTCTTT. Translating it yields CASTVTERVTEAFF.

The chain is built from TRBV2 and TRBJ2-5; perhaps TRBD2 as D (7 bases). Germline V gives CDR1 SNHLY, CDR2 FYNNEI. V lost 4 bases to trimming and J lost 4 bases, with 13 bases between them. The CDR3 has 14 residues. This CDR3 reads CASSVWGGPETQYF. The CDR3 coding sequence is TGTGCCAGCAGTGTTTGGGGGGGCCCAGAGACCCAGTACTTC.

The chain carries TRBV7-2 and TRBJ1-2; the D gene is possibly TRBD1 (5 bases). CDR1 and CDR2 (germline): SGHTA, FQGNSA. The CDR3 is 14 amino acids. The V end was cut by 4 bases, the J end by 8 bases, with 17 bases between. In DNA form, the CDR3 reads TGTGCCAGCAGCTCCTCGGCAGGGCGGACAGGCTACACCTTC. Translated: CASSSSAGRTGYTF.

This chain uses TRBV7-9 with TRBJ1-1, with D possibly being TRBD1 (6 bases). There are 14 residues in the CDR3. V was pared by 6 bases and J by 1 base, with 12 bases between. The V gene's germline CDR1 is SEHNR and CDR2 FQNEAQ (reference sequence). The CDR3 nucleotides are TGTGCCAGCAGTCCGGGACAAACGAACACTGAAGCTTTCTTT. Its protein product is CASSPGQTNTEAFF.

The V gene is TRBV5-1, the J gene TRBJ2-1; D gene uncertain. CDR3 length: 15 residues. Germline V gene data show CDR1 as SGHRS and CDR2 as YFSETQ. Trimming took 4 bases from V and 8 from J, leaving 19 bases between them. The CDR3 reads CASSLQTALRDEQFF. The CDR3 DNA sequence: TGCGCCAGCAGCCTACAGACCGCTCTCCGCGATGAGCAGTTCTTC.

The CDR3 DNA sequence: TGTGCCAGCAGCCCCACGGACAGCTACGAGCAGTACTTC. Translating it yields CASSPTDSYEQYF. This chain links TRBV11-2 with TRBJ2-7; TRBD1 is a possible D gene (6 bases). The CDR3 covers 13 residues. CDR1 is SGHAT and CDR2 is FQNNGV in the germline V gene. Trimming removed 5 bases at V and 3 bases at J, with 11 bases between.

The chain is built from TRBV6-5 and TRBJ1-6, with D possibly matching TRBD1 (6 bases). Germline V gives CDR1 MNHEY, CDR2 SVGAGI. The CDR3 loop spans 16 amino acids. With 0 bases removed from V and 9 bases from J, the gap between germline ends came to 15 bases. As DNA, the CDR3 is TGTGCCAGCAGTTACTCGAGTGCGGGGGGCGTTTCACCCCTCCACTTT. This gives the protein CASSYSSAGGVSPLHF.

This clone was seen only once. This rearrangement joins TRBV9 to TRBJ2-1; TRBD2 matches at 7 bases. CDR3 length equals 15 residues. Germline CDR1 SGDLS, CDR2 YYNGEE. After removal of 2 bases from V and 2 bases from J, the junction contained 4 bases not matched to a gene. The CDR3 DNA is TGTGCCAGCAGCGTCCTAGCGGAAACCTACAATGAGCAGTTCTTC. Amino acids: CASSVLAETYNEQFF.

V usage is TRBV4-1 and J usage is TRBJ1-5; D gene uncertain. Germline CDR1 MGHRA, CDR2 YSYEKL. The CDR3 length is 15 residues. Trimming pared 0 bases from V and 5 bases from J, leaving 11 bases between. The CDR3 bases are TGCGCCAGCAGCCAAGAGGCATTCTTGGATCAGCCCCAGCATTTT. It translates to CASSQEAFLDQPQHF.

Only one count was recorded for this clone. The genes are TRBV7-9 and TRBJ1-4; 7 nucleotides match TRBD1. The germline V gene encodes CDR1 SEHNR and CDR2 FQNEAQ (reference sequence). Trimming removed 1 base from V and 8 bases from J; junction bases left unmatched: 7. The CDR3 covers 15 residues. In nucleotides, the CDR3 is TGTGCCAGCAGCTTAGACCGGACAGGTAGAGAAAAACTGTTTTTT. Residues: CASSLDRTGREKLFF.

This clone occurred once. This CDR3 reads CASKKDGWETQYF. The CDR3 nucleotides are TGTGCCAGTAAAAAGGACGGATGGGAGACCCAGTACTTC. This sequence joins TRBV19 and TRBJ2-5; D unresolved. Germline V gene data show CDR1 as LNHDA and CDR2 as SQIVND (reference sequence). This CDR3 spans 13 amino acids. Trimming shortened V by 7 bases and J by 5 bases, and 14 bases separated the two germline ends.

The gene calls are TRBV19 and TRBJ1-5, with D perhaps TRBD1 (5 bases). The CDR3 runs 14 residues. CDR1 is LNHDA, CDR2 SQIVND, per germline (reference sequence). V was trimmed by 4 bases and J by 7 bases, leaving 14 bases between them. The CDR3: CASSKDSQRQPQHF. Written as DNA, the CDR3 is TGTGCCAGTAGTAAAGACAGCCAAAGACAGCCCCAGCATTTT. The full variable domain, rest sourced from reference TRBV19 and TRBJ1-5, is DGGITQSPKYLFRKEGQNVTLSCEQNLNHDAMYWYRQDPGQGLRLIYYSQIVNDFQKGDIAEGYSVSREKKESFPLTVTSAQKNPTAFYLCASSKDSQRQPQHFGDGTRLSIL.

The chain links TRBV6-5 to TRBJ2-5; perhaps TRBD1 as D (8 bases). The CDR3 contains 15 residues. With 7 bases removed from V and 5 bases from J, the gap between germline ends came to 20 bases. Germline V gene sequence: CDR1 MNHEY, CDR2 SVGAGI. The CDR3 coding sequence is TGTGCCAGCATTATTCAACAGGGGGGGAGGGAGACCCAGTACTTC. Translated, it gives CASIIQQGGRETQYF.

The gene calls are TRBV19 and TRBJ1-1; D call uncertain. Per germline, CDR1 LNHDA and CDR2 SQIVND (reference sequence). Trimming shortened V by 6 bases and J by 3 bases, and 11 bases separated the two germline ends. This CDR3 comprises 13 residues. Here the CDR3 reads CASSPEVDTEAFF. The CDR3 DNA reads TGTGCCAGTAGCCCAGAGGTGGACACTGAAGCTTTCTTT.